This T cell receptor beta chain was retrieved from a study of OX40 agonist ivuxolimab in advanced cancers. Anyone with autoimmune disease history or systemic immunosuppression was excluded. Samples of blood were obtained at baseline, on cycle 4 day 1, and on cycle 7 day 1. The protocol was immunoSEQ multiplex PCR, while the TCRdb copy is restricted to in-frame clones and leaves out a portion. In the table there are 60,000 to 85,000 clones, 92% of which are singletons. Sequencing was performed on CD4+ or CD8+ T cells sorted from blood, taken in a trial of the OX40 agonist ivuxolimab. The sequence was obtained from an adult with an advanced solid tumor such as melanoma, head and neck, liver or kidney cancer.

CDR3 bases: TGTGCCAGCAGCTTAGCCCCGGGACTAGCGGCCAGCTCCTACAATGAGCAGTTCTTC. Encoded protein: CASSLAPGLAASSYNEQFF. The V gene is TRBV11-2, the J gene TRBJ2-1, with 11 bases lining up with TRBD2. The CDR3 loop spans 19 amino acids. Germline V lookup: CDR1 SGHAT, CDR2 FQNNGV. V was clipped by 1 base and J by 0 bases; unmatched bases: 8.